This T cell receptor (beta chain) was captured by sequencing in a study of cytomegalovirus exposure and HLA in healthy donors. This CDR3 has 14 residues. Germline V gene data show CDR1 as SGHAT and CDR2 as FQNNGV. The germline V and J ends were trimmed by 6 bases and 5 bases, with 15 bases remaining between them. Sequenced by immunoSEQ multiplex PCR; TCRdb stores in-frame clones only, minus some. Of 250,000 to 300,000 clones listed, nearly 90% are singletons. The chain employs TRBV11-2 and TRBJ2-3; D is uncertain. This sequence was found in a young woman in good health and CMV-seronegative. Sequenced sample: PBMCs. CDR3 in amino acids: CASSLSRWQDTQYF. DNA of the CDR3: TGTGCCAGCAGTCTCTCGAGGTGGCAAGATACGCAGTATTTT.